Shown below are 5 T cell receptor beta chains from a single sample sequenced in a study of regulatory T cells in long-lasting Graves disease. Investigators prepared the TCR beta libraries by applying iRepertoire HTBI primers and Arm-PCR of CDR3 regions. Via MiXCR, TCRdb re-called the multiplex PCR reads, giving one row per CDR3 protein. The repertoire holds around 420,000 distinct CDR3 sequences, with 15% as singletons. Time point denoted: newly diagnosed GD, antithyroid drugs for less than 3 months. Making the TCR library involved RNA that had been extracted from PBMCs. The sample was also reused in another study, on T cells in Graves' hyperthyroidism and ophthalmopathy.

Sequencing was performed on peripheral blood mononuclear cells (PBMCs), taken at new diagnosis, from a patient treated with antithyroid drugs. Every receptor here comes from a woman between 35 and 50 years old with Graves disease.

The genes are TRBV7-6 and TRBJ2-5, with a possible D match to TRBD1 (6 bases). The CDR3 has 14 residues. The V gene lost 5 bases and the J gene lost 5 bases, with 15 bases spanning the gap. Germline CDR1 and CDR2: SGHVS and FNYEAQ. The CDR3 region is CASSDTTGFETQYF. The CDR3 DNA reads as TGTGCCAGCAGCGATACGACAGGATTCGAGACCCAGTACTTC.

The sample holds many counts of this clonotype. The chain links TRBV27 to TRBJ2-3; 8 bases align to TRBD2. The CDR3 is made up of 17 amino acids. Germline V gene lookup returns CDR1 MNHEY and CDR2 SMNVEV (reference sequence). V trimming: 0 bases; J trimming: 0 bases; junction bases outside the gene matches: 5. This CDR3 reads CASSLSTSATSTDTQYF. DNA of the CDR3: TGTGCCAGCAGTTTATCGACTAGCGCTACTAGCACAGATACGCAGTATTTT.

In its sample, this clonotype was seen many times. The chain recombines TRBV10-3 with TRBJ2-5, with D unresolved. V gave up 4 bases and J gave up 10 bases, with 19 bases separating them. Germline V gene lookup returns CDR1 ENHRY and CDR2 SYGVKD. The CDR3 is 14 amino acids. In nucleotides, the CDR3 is TGTGCCATCAGTGGGAAGGGTCTGGAGCCCGACCAGTACTTC. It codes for CAISGKGLEPDQYF.

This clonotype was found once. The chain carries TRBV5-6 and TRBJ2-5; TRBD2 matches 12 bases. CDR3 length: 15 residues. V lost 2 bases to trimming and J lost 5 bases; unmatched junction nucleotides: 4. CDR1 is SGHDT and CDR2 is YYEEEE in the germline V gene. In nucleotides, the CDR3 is TGTGCCAGCAGCTTCGGGACTAGCGGGCGGGAGACCCAGTACTTC. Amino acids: CASSFGTSGRETQYF.

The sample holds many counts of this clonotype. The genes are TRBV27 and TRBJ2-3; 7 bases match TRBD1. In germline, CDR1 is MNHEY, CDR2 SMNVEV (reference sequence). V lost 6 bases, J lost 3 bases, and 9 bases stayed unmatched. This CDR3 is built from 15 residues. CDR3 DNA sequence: TGTGCCAGCAGGGAATTACAGGGGAATACAGATACGCAGTATTTT. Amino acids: CASRELQGNTDTQYF.